This entry concerns a single T cell receptor (beta chain). Original data processing: Estimation of nucleated cell counts relied on the amplification of reference gene primers. Measured with immunoSEQ multiplex PCR; TCRdb has only the in-frame clones, and not every one. The V and J calls and clone size are taken from that table; D and trimming were inferred from the DNA. The sample contains 190,000 or so clones, roughly 86% of which appear only once. This record belongs to a study of blood T cell repertoires in COVID-19. Study in general: Samples came from the United States, Italy and Spain, spanning acute and convalescent COVID-19. Nucleic acid was either cDNA or gDNA, and it came from T cells, B-cell-depleted T cells, or PBMCs.

From germline, CDR1 is SGHVS and CDR2 FQNEAQ. The germline V and J ends were trimmed by 3 bases and 0 bases, with 11 bases remaining between them. This CDR3 spans 15 amino acids. Sequenced material: peripheral blood. This TCR was sampled from a man aged 40-55 years with active or convalescent COVID-19. The rearrangement uses TRBV7-8 and TRBJ1-1; TRBD1 is a possible D gene (5 bases). The CDR3 DNA follows: TGTGCCAGCAGCTTGACACAGGATCTGAACACTGAAGCTTTCTTT. It yields the protein CASSLTQDLNTEAFF.